The 5 T cell receptor beta chains given below trace back to one sample, sequenced in a study of cytomegalovirus exposure and HLA in healthy donors. PCR primers comprised 60 Vbeta and 13 Jbeta primers. Using immunoSEQ multiplex PCR, the repertoire was profiled, and TCRdb retains in-frame clones only, with some absent. The sample records over 80,000 clones, 76% being singletons. Sequences were obtained from PBMCs. The receptors come from a man aged 35-49 years in good health and CMV-seronegative.

The chain has TRBV4-2 and TRBJ2-7; TRBD2 is a possible D gene (5 bases). This CDR3 is 14 amino acids long. Germline loops: CDR1 LGHNA, CDR2 YNFKEQ. Trimming took 3 bases from V and 1 from J, leaving 10 bases between them. CDR3 sequence reads: CASSQLPGSYEQYF. CDR3 DNA sequence: TGTGCCAGCAGCCAGTTACCGGGATCCTACGAGCAGTACTTC.

This clone was recorded a few times. This chain uses TRBV28 with TRBJ1-1; 7 nucleotides agree with TRBD1. The CDR3 is made up of 15 amino acids. The trim removed 5 bases at V and 11 bases at J, leaving 17 bases unmatched. Germline lookup yields CDR1 MDHEN and CDR2 SYDVKM. The chain's CDR3 is CASSIPPGGAGGAFF. The CDR3 nucleotides are TGTGCCAGCAGTATCCCCCCGGGTGGGGCAGGGGGGGCTTTCTTT. Full variable domain (rest looked up from reference TRBV28 and TRBJ1-1): DVKVTQSSRYLVKRTGEKVFLECVQDMDHENMFWYRQDPGLGLRLIYFSYDVKMKEKGDIPEGYSVSREKKERFSLILESASTNQTSMYLCASSIPPGGAGGAFFGQGTRLTVV.

This chain joins TRBV30 and TRBJ1-3, with D perhaps matching TRBD1 (5 bases). Trimming left V 3 bases short and J 4 bases short, with 16 bases between. The CDR3 spans 15 residues. CDR1 and CDR2 from the germline V gene are GTSNPN and SVGIG (reference sequence). Here the CDR3 DNA reads TGTGCCTGGAGCGGTCCTCCCCAGGGAGGAAACACCATATATTTT. It encodes CAWSGPPQGGNTIYF.

The chain employs TRBV5-1 and TRBJ2-3; tentative D call: TRBD2 (5 bases). The V gene's germline CDR1 is SGHRS and CDR2 YFSETQ. This CDR3 is 15 amino acids long. Trimming took 0 bases from V and 5 from J, leaving 13 bases between them. The CDR3 spells CASSLAGEREDTQYF. The CDR3 region has the DNA TGCGCCAGCAGCTTGGCTGGGGAGAGGGAAGATACGCAGTATTTT.

This clone showed up just a few times. V gene TRBV5-1 combines with J gene TRBJ2-1; 8 bases agree with TRBD2. The CDR3 loop spans 16 amino acids. Germline CDR1 is SGHRS and CDR2 is YFSETQ. Trimming took 5 bases from V and 0 from J; bases not matched to a gene: 7. In DNA, the CDR3 is TGCGCCAGCAGGAATGGCGGGGGGCACTCCTACAATGAGCAGTTCTTC. Translation gives CASRNGGGHSYNEQFF.